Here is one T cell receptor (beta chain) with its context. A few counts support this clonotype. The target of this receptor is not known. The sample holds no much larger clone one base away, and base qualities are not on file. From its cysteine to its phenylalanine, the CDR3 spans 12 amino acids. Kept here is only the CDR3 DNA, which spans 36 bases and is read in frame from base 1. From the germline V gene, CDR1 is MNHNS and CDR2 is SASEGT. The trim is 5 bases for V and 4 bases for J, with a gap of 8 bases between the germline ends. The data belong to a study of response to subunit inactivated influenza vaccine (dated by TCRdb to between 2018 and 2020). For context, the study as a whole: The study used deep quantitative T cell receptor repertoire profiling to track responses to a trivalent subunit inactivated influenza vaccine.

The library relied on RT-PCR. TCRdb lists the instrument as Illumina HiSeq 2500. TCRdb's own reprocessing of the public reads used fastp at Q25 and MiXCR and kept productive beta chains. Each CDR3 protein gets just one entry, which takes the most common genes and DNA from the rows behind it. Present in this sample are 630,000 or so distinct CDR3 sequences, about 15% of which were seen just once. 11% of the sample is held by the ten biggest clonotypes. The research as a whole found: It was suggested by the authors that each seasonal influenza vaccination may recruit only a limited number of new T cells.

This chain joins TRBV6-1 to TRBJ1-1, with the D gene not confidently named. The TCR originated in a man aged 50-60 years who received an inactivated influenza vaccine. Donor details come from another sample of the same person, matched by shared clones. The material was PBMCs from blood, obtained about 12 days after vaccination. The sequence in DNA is TGTGCCAGCAGTACGGCTTTCACTGAAGCTTTCTTT. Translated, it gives CASSTAFTEAFF.